What follows is one TCR beta chain and its context. Antigen specificity is unknown. TCRdb passed the RT-PCR reads through MiXCR, listing each CDR3 protein once. The sample lists under 750,000 distinct CDR3 sequences; roughly 12% were seen once. Germline values: CDR1 SGHTA, CDR2 FQGNSA. The CDR3 is made up of 13 amino acids. V was pared by 5 bases and J by 2 bases, with 9 bases between. This sample is part of a study of response to subunit inactivated influenza vaccine. Study-wide points: Each seasonal influenza vaccination, the authors suggested, recruits few new T cells.

The sequenced sample was PBMCs from blood, obtained on the day of vaccination. This sequence was found in a man aged 50-59 years who received an inactivated influenza vaccine. The rearrangement uses TRBV7-2 and TRBJ1-2; D call uncertain. The CDR3 spells CASSSRQNYGYTF. In DNA form, the CDR3 reads TGTGCCAGCAGCAGCCGACAAAACTATGGCTACACCTTC.